This T cell receptor (beta chain) appears in the sequencing data of a study of spatial heterogeneity in lung cancer. The study's findings and limits: TCRs found ubiquitously expanded in tumor appeared in blood more at resection than at follow-up.

There are many counts of this clonotype. The antigen remains unidentified. MiXCR was run by TCRdb on the 5' RACE reads, yielding one entry per CDR3 protein. The data contain approximately 93,000 distinct CDR3 sequences, just under 20% of them singletons. The CDR3 has 13 amino acids. Germline V gene data show CDR1 as SNHLY and CDR2 as FYNNEI. V was shortened by 6 bases and J by 8 bases, with 16 bases between the two germline ends. The sample's time point: blood at routine non-recurrence follow-up after resection. Extraction of whole RNA from tumor, nontumor lung or frozen PBMC preceded unsorted sequencing.

The sample was PBMCs, taken at follow-up. J is TRBJ1-2 and V is TRBV2; D gene uncertain. The sequence was obtained from a male donor with early-stage non-small cell lung cancer. CDR3 region: CASRDDKLFGYTF. CDR3 bases: TGTGCCAGCAGGGATGATAAGCTTTTCGGCTACACCTTC.